What follows are 27 T cell receptor beta chains derived from one specimen sequenced in a study of shared clonotypes between healthy human individuals. Generated by immunoSEQ multiplex PCR, the TCRdb table keeps only in-frame clones and is missing some. This table holds about 1.5 million clones, approximately 98% found once. Material: naive CD4+ T cells sorted from blood. Documented subset: CD45RA+ positively selected. The receptor set was obtained from a man aged 30 to 39 in good health.

V usage is TRBV10-3 and J usage is TRBJ2-7; either TRBD1 or TRBD2 may supply D (5 bases each). V dropped 3 bases and J dropped 3 bases, with 9 bases sitting between them. CDR1 ENHRY and CDR2 SYGVKD come from the germline V gene. The CDR3 covers 13 residues. The CDR3 region is CAISENGGYEQYF. The CDR3 bases are TGTGCCATCAGTGAAAATGGGGGCTACGAGCAGTACTTC.

V usage is TRBV10-1 and J usage is TRBJ2-7, with D maybe TRBD1 (5 bases). Germline CDR1 and CDR2: WNHNN and SYGVQD (reference sequence). CDR3 length equals 15 residues. V lost 6 bases, J lost 0 bases, and 15 bases lay in between. CDR3 sequence reads: CASSLGHLGSYEQYF. The CDR3, as DNA: TGCGCCAGCAGCCTTGGACACCTTGGCTCCTACGAGCAGTACTTC.

V is TRBV28 and J is TRBJ2-1; a possible D gene is TRBD1 (7 bases). This CDR3 is 13 amino acids long. The germline gives CDR1 MDHEN, CDR2 SYDVKM. V was cut by 7 bases and J by 5 bases, with 12 bases left in between. The CDR3 spells CASIAGTDNEQFF. The CDR3 DNA reads as TGTGCCAGCATCGCGGGGACAGACAATGAGCAGTTCTTC.

The V gene is TRBV5-8, the J gene TRBJ1-4; a possible D gene is TRBD1 (6 bases). The CDR3 covers 16 residues. V was pared by 6 bases and J by 5 bases, with 20 bases between. Germline V gene sequence: CDR1 SGHTS, CDR2 YDEGEE. CDR3 nucleotide sequence: TGTGCCAGCATCCCCATATCGGGGGCATTAAATGAAAAACTGTTTTTT. It codes for CASIPISGALNEKLFF.

Here the CDR3 DNA reads TGCAGTGGGGATGGGCAAAACGAGCAGTACTTC. Its protein product is CSGDGQNEQYF. The V and J genes are TRBV20-1 and TRBJ2-7, with D uncertain. CDR1 and CDR2 (germline): DFQATT, SNEGSKA (reference sequence). The length of the CDR3 is 11 residues. V dropped 7 bases and J dropped 5 bases, with 12 bases sitting between them.

The chain links TRBV5-1 to TRBJ2-7; 8 nucleotides agree with TRBD1. CDR3 size: 17 residues. Trimming removed 5 bases from V and 3 bases from J; junction bases left unmatched: 16. Per the germline V gene, CDR1 is SGHRS and CDR2 is YFSETQ. The CDR3 nucleotides are TGCGCCAGCAGGACCGGGACAGGCGGCATACCCGTCTACGAGCAGTACTTC. As protein: CASRTGTGGIPVYEQYF.

The table lists this clone with a count of one. The chain couples TRBV10-3 to TRBJ2-7; no clear D gene. CDR3 length: 13 residues. The ends were cut back, 2 bases at V and 3 bases at J, with 8 bases in the middle. Germline values: CDR1 ENHRY, CDR2 SYGVKD. This chain's CDR3 is CAISELENYEQYF. DNA for the CDR3: TGTGCCATCAGTGAGCTAGAGAACTACGAGCAGTACTTC.

The genes are TRBV10-3 and TRBJ2-5, with 7 bases matching TRBD1. Per germline, CDR1 ENHRY and CDR2 SYGVKD. The CDR3 is made up of 14 amino acids. Losses at the gene ends were 5 bases for V and 4 bases for J; bases not matched to a gene: 7. The CDR3 DNA reads as TGTGCCATCAGTAAGACAGGGCCTCCAGAGACCCAGTACTTC. It encodes CAISKTGPPETQYF.

The chain couples TRBV25-1 to TRBJ1-2; D is perhaps TRBD1 (5 bases). Trimming pared 2 bases from V and 7 bases from J, leaving 17 bases between. Germline CDR1 MGHDK, CDR2 SYGVNS. The CDR3 consists of 15 residues. CDR3: CASSEAERGRGGYTF. The CDR3 DNA follows: TGTGCCAGCAGTGAAGCGGAAAGGGGTCGCGGTGGCTACACCTTC.

This CDR3 is CASSEFSGNYEQYF. The CDR3 DNA follows: TGTGCCAGCAGTGAATTTAGCGGAAACTACGAGCAGTACTTC. V is TRBV25-1 and J is TRBJ2-7; D is perhaps TRBD2 (6 bases). The V end lost 1 base, the J end lost 3 bases, and 10 bases lay between the germline ends. Germline values: CDR1 MGHDK, CDR2 SYGVNS. The CDR3 has 14 residues.

The V call is TRBV6-6, the J call TRBJ1-5; D gene ambiguous. The CDR3 loop spans 15 amino acids. Germline CDR1 MNHNY, CDR2 SVGAGI (reference sequence). V lost 2 bases to trimming and J lost 3 bases, with 11 bases between them. The CDR3 region is CASSYPAKNNQPQHF. As DNA, the CDR3 is TGTGCCAGCAGTTACCCAGCCAAGAACAATCAGCCCCAGCATTTT.

V usage is TRBV15 and J usage is TRBJ2-6; D is ambiguous. This CDR3 has 15 residues. From germline, CDR1 is LNHNV and CDR2 YYDKDF (reference sequence). Trimming took 1 base from V and 0 from J, leaving 4 bases between them. The CDR3 DNA sequence: TGTGCCACCAGCAGAGGCGTCTCTGGGGCCAACGTCCTGACTTTC. Encoded protein: CATSRGVSGANVLTF.

Written as DNA, the CDR3 is TGCGCCAGCAGGCCCGGGGTTAACACCGGGGAGCTGTTTTTT. As protein: CASRPGVNTGELFF. This chain connects TRBV5-1 to TRBJ2-2, with TRBD2 as a possible D gene (5 bases). This CDR3 contains 14 residues. V was cut by 5 bases and J by 2 bases, with 10 bases left in between. The germline V gene has CDR1 SGHRS and CDR2 YFSETQ.

A note on this clone: Other DNA variants within this sample encode the same CDR3. The CDR3 DNA reads TGTGCCTGGAGTGACGACAGGGAGACTGAAGCTTTCTTT. It is translated as CAWSDDRETEAFF. The chain couples TRBV30 to TRBJ1-1, with 7 bases matching TRBD1. Germline V gene lookup returns CDR1 GTSNPN and CDR2 SVGIG (reference sequence). V shed 1 base and J 5 bases; nucleotides not matched to a gene: 4. CDR3 length: 13 residues.

The J gene is TRBJ2-7, the V gene TRBV29-1, with no clear D. Trimming removed 2 bases at V and 6 bases at J, with 14 bases between. Germline values: CDR1 SQVTM, CDR2 ANQGSEA. This CDR3 is built from 13 residues. CDR3: CSVEIVVSREQYF. The CDR3 region has the DNA TGCAGCGTTGAAATCGTTGTTTCTCGCGAGCAGTACTTC.

A word on this clone: Other nucleotide sequences from this sample produce the same CDR3. This chain uses TRBV18 with TRBJ2-7; TRBD2 matches 11 bases. The CDR3 totals 15 residues. CDR1 KGHSH and CDR2 LQKENI come from the germline V gene. J was trimmed by 2 bases and V by 6 bases; bases with no gene match: 6. The CDR3 nucleotides read TGTGCCAGCTCTCCCGGGACTAGCGGCACCTACGAGCAGTACTTC. Encoded protein: CASSPGTSGTYEQYF.

J is TRBJ2-7 and V is TRBV19, with D possibly matching TRBD2 (5 bases). V was cut by 1 base and J by 6 bases, with 7 bases left in between. Germline values: CDR1 LNHDA, CDR2 SQIVND (reference sequence). CDR3 length: 12 amino acids. DNA for the CDR3: TGTGCCAGTAGTATAGGAGGGTCCGAGCAGTACTTC. It specifies CASSIGGSEQYF.

This chain's CDR3 is CASSFGGNTDTQYF. CDR3 DNA sequence: TGTGCCAGCAGCTTCGGGGGAAACACAGATACGCAGTATTTT. The chain recombines TRBV5-5 with TRBJ2-3; a possible D gene is TRBD2 (6 bases). CDR1 is SGHKS, CDR2 YYEKEE, per germline (reference sequence). Between the trimmed V and J ends, which lost 2 bases and 2 bases, there was a span of 9 bases. This CDR3 spans 14 amino acids.

The V call is TRBV28, the J call TRBJ2-1, with TRBD2 matching over 11 bases. Germline CDR1 MDHEN, CDR2 SYDVKM. The J segment lost 0 bases and the V segment lost 4 bases, leaving 8 bases of the junction unmatched. The CDR3 extends over 18 amino acids. CDR3 bases: TGTGCCAGCAGTTCACGGACTAGCGGGCTTAGCTCCTACAATGAGCAGTTCTTC. It translates to CASSSRTSGLSSYNEQFF.

The chain is built from TRBV27 and TRBJ2-7; 8 nucleotides line up with TRBD1. The V gene's germline CDR1 is MNHEY and CDR2 SMNVEV (reference sequence). Trimming cost V 0 bases and J 6 bases; bases outside gene matches: 10. This CDR3 is 16 amino acids long. CDR3: CASSLSSRGRLGEQYF. For the CDR3, the DNA is TGTGCCAGCAGTTTATCGAGCAGGGGGCGCTTAGGCGAGCAGTACTTC.

The chain recombines TRBV5-1 with TRBJ2-7, with 9 bases identical to TRBD1. The junction had 9 bases not matched to a gene; V was cut back by 4 bases and J by 4 bases. This CDR3 is 15 amino acids long. Germline CDR1 and CDR2: SGHRS and YFSETQ. DNA of the CDR3: TGCGCCAGCAGCGATTTATCGACAGGGGGATACGAGCAGTACTTC. It translates to CASSDLSTGGYEQYF. Complete variable domain (other parts from reference TRBV5-1 and TRBJ2-7): KAGVTQTPRYLIKTRGQQVTLSCSPISGHRSVSWYQQTPGQGLQFLFEYFSETQRNKGNFPGRFSGRQFSNSRSEMNVSTLELGDSALYLCASSDLSTGGYEQYFGPGTRLTVT.

The chain employs TRBV7-9 and TRBJ1-1; D unclear. Trimming took off 5 bases at V and 0 bases at J, with 16 bases between the two ends. This CDR3 contains 16 residues. The V gene's germline CDR1 is SEHNR and CDR2 FQNEAQ (reference sequence). CDR3 protein: CASSPSLGSVNTEAFF. The CDR3 DNA reads TGTGCCAGCAGCCCCTCTCTGGGTTCGGTGAACACTGAAGCTTTCTTT.

The V gene is TRBV18, the J gene TRBJ1-5; possible D gene TRBD1, 5 bases. This CDR3 is 13 amino acids long. V gave up 4 bases and J gave up 7 bases, with 11 bases separating them. Germline V gene lookup returns CDR1 KGHSH and CDR2 LQKENI. In DNA form, the CDR3 reads TGTGCCAGCTCACGTGGGGGTGACCAGCCCCAGCATTTT. Protein product: CASSRGGDQPQHF.

With regard to this clone: Other DNA sequences in this sample translate to the same CDR3. The chain uses TRBV20-1 and TRBJ2-3; D is unclear. The CDR3 has 11 residues. The germline V gene encodes CDR1 DFQATT and CDR2 SNEGSKA (reference sequence). Trimming cost V 6 bases and J 2 bases, with 6 bases left between them. The chain's CDR3 is CSALITDTQYF. DNA for the CDR3: TGCAGTGCCCTAATCACAGATACGCAGTATTTT.

The chain joins TRBV6-5 to TRBJ1-3; the D gene is possibly TRBD1 (5 bases). The V gene lost 6 bases and the J gene lost 1 base, with 13 bases spanning the gap. Germline V gene data show CDR1 as MNHEY and CDR2 as SVGAGI. The CDR3 extends over 15 amino acids. The CDR3 DNA sequence: TGTGCCAGCAGCTCCACGGGACCTTCTGGAAACACCATATATTTT. Translating it yields CASSSTGPSGNTIYF.

This clone was seen a single time. The chain carries TRBV5-1 and TRBJ1-1, with D maybe TRBD1 (5 bases). Between the trimmed V and J ends, which lost 1 base and 2 bases, there was a span of 18 bases. Germline-derived CDR1 and CDR2 are SGHRS and YFSETQ. This CDR3 comprises 17 residues. This chain's CDR3 is CASSLRKAGRGNTEAFF. The CDR3 DNA follows: TGCGCCAGCAGCTTGAGGAAGGCAGGGAGAGGAAACACTGAAGCTTTCTTT. Complete variable domain (other parts from reference TRBV5-1 and TRBJ1-1): KAGVTQTPRYLIKTRGQQVTLSCSPISGHRSVSWYQQTPGQGLQFLFEYFSETQRNKGNFPGRFSGRQFSNSRSEMNVSTLELGDSALYLCASSLRKAGRGNTEAFFGQGTRLTVV.

The gene calls are TRBV18 and TRBJ2-1; possibly TRBD1 or TRBD2 for D (6 bases each). Germline assignment: CDR1 KGHSH and CDR2 LQKENI. CDR3 length equals 14 residues. Trimming removed 8 bases from V and 1 base from J, with 12 bases in between. For the CDR3, the DNA is TGTGCCAGCCGGACAGCGGGTTCCTACAATGAGCAGTTCTTC. It is translated as CASRTAGSYNEQFF.